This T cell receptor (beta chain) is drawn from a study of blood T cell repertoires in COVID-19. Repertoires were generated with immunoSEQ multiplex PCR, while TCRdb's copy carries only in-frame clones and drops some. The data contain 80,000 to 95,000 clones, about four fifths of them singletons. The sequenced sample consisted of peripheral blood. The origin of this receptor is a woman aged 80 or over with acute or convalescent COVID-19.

DNA of the CDR3: TGTGCCAGCACCCGGGAGTCGAGGGAGCAGTACTTC. It translates to CASTRESREQYF. The genes are TRBV7-9 and TRBJ2-7; possible D gene TRBD2, 6 bases. CDR1 and CDR2 from the germline V gene are SEHNR and FQNEAQ (reference sequence). CDR3 size: 12 residues. V lost 7 bases and J 7 bases, leaving 14 bases between the germline ends.